The 5 T cell receptor beta chains given below trace back to one sample, sequenced in a study of identical twins. MiXCR, applied by TCRdb to the 5' RACE reads, yields one record per CDR3 protein. The table lists some 250,000 distinct CDR3 sequences, about 6.7% of them singletons. The same sample was also used in a study of T cells expressing NK-cell markers.

What was sequenced was CD8+ T cells sorted from blood. These receptors all stem from a woman younger than 35 in good health.

The chain joins TRBV9 to TRBJ1-1; tentative D call: TRBD1 (5 bases). The CDR3 has 16 residues. Germline V gives CDR1 SGDLS, CDR2 YYNGEE. Trimming shortened V by 0 bases and J by 0 bases, and 12 bases separated the two germline ends. The CDR3 DNA follows: TGTGCCAGCAGCGTAGCCCCGGGACCCGTGAACACTGAAGCTTTCTTT. Protein product: CASSVAPGPVNTEAFF.

This clonotype was recorded a few times. The V and J genes are TRBV2 and TRBJ1-1; a weak D match, TRBD1 (6 bases). Trimming pared 3 bases from V and 2 bases from J, leaving 13 bases between. Germline V gene lookup returns CDR1 SNHLY and CDR2 FYNNEI. The CDR3 contains 15 residues. Written as DNA, the CDR3 is TGTGCCAGCAGTGAGCTGACAGGCTATAACACTGAAGCTTTCTTT. Translated: CASSELTGYNTEAFF.

The rearrangement links TRBV7-2 to TRBJ2-7; no clear D. The V end was cut by 4 bases, the J end by 4 bases, with 11 bases between. Germline V gives CDR1 SGHTA, CDR2 FQGNSA. This CDR3 has 13 residues. DNA of the CDR3: TGTGCCAGCAGCTGGGATGACGGATACGAGCAGTACTTC. Its protein product is CASSWDDGYEQYF.

Only a few counts were recorded for this clonotype. The chain is built from TRBV2 and TRBJ1-1; D is unclear. The ends were cut back, 6 bases at V and 2 bases at J, with 13 bases in the middle. There are 14 residues in the CDR3. The germline CDR1 and CDR2 sequences are SNHLY and FYNNEI. CDR3 nucleotide sequence: TGTGCCAGCAGGTTTACAGTCAGCAACACTGAAGCTTTCTTT. Translating it yields CASRFTVSNTEAFF.

The chain recombines TRBV19 with TRBJ2-6, with D possibly being TRBD1 (6 bases). V was cut by 4 bases and J by 0 bases, with 16 bases left in between. CDR1 and CDR2 from the germline V gene are LNHDA and SQIVND (reference sequence). CDR3 length equals 18 residues. The CDR3 loop reads CASSKPGQTTSGANVLTF. CDR3 nucleotide sequence: TGTGCCAGTAGTAAACCGGGACAAACGACCTCTGGGGCCAACGTCCTGACTTTC. Supplemented by reference TRBV19 and TRBJ2-6, the full variable domain reads DGGITQSPKYLFRKEGQNVTLSCEQNLNHDAMYWYRQDPGQGLRLIYYSQIVNDFQKGDIAEGYSVSREKKESFPLTVTSAQKNPTAFYLCASSKPGQTTSGANVLTFGAGSRLTVL.